The 19 T cell receptor beta chains below were found in one sample sequenced in a study of beta chain features in type 1 diabetes. The entirety of the isolated RNA underwent reverse transcription, so expressed TCRB transcripts were sequenced. Using immunoSEQ multiplex PCR, the repertoire was profiled, and TCRdb retains in-frame clones only, with some absent. Altogether around 150,000 clones are present, approximately 10% being singletons, with the ten largest covering more than 0.45%. No cognate antigen is known for these TCRs. General observations from the study: Type 1 diabetes patients had TCRB CDR3s that were shorter (moderately but significantly so) in all four CD4+ subsets.

The sequenced material came from central memory CD4+ T cells from blood. The receptors shown here come from a man aged 30 to 39 with type 1 diabetes.

J is TRBJ2-3 and V is TRBV30, with 8 bases aligning to TRBD1. CDR3 length: 13 residues. The germline gives CDR1 GTSNPN, CDR2 SVGIG (reference sequence). Germline trimming cut 7 bases from V and 3 bases from J; bases unmatched to any gene: 6. This chain's CDR3 is CASPGGTTDTQYF. CDR3 coding DNA: TGTGCCTCCCCAGGGGGCACGACAGATACGCAGTATTTT.

A word on this clone: A read error may account for a junction end that differs from germline. This rearrangement joins TRBV28 to TRBJ2-7; the D gene is possibly TRBD1 (6 bases). Germline lookup yields CDR1 MDHEN and CDR2 SYDVKM. There are 12 residues in the CDR3. The CDR3, as DNA: TGTGCCAGCAGTTTGGTCAGGGGACCCTTCTTCTTC. Its protein is CASSLVRGPFFF.

This clone has a handful of counts. V and J are TRBV21-1 and TRBJ2-2; whether TRBD1, the table's D call, matches the DNA was not checked. TRBV21-1 is marked as a pseudogene. This CDR3 is 15 amino acids long. The DNA for the CDR3 is TGTGCCAGCAGCAGGACAGGGAGTGGCACCGGGGAGCTGTTTTTT. It is translated as CASSRTGSGTGELFF.

The table lists this clone with a few counts. This rearrangement joins TRBV6-4 to TRBJ2-3, with D possibly being TRBD2 (5 bases). CDR3 length equals 13 residues. V lost 0 bases and J 5 bases, leaving 6 bases between the germline ends. CDR1 and CDR2 from the germline V gene are MRHNA and SNTAGT. CDR3 region: CASSDSEEDTQYF. Written as DNA, the CDR3 is TGTGCCAGCAGTGACTCGGAGGAAGATACGCAGTATTTT.

This clone was counted a few times. The chain combines TRBV30 with TRBJ1-2; a possible D gene is TRBD1 (6 bases). Trimming shortened V by 0 bases and J by 4 bases, and 18 bases separated the two germline ends. This CDR3 region has 16 residues. Germline CDR1 GTSNPN, CDR2 SVGIG (reference sequence). CDR3 sequence reads: CAWSVLRTVRSYGYTF. DNA of the CDR3: TGTGCCTGGAGTGTACTTCGGACAGTTAGATCCTATGGCTACACCTTC.

This chain links TRBV6-5 with TRBJ2-5, with D perhaps TRBD2 (6 bases). Trimming took 6 bases from V and 0 from J, leaving 11 bases between them. The CDR3 spans 14 residues. Germline V gene data show CDR1 as MNHEY and CDR2 as SVGAGI. The CDR3 region has the DNA TGTGCCAGCAGCCGCGGGGCTTACCAAGAGACCCAGTACTTC. Translated: CASSRGAYQETQYF.

Only a few counts were recorded for this clone. This chain links TRBV6-6 with TRBJ2-1; 7 nucleotides agree with TRBD2. This CDR3 comprises 14 residues. V trimming: 6 bases; J trimming: 6 bases; junction bases outside the gene matches: 8. The germline V gene encodes CDR1 MNHNY and CDR2 SVGAGI (reference sequence). CDR3 sequence (DNA): TGTGCCAGCAGCGACAGCGGGAATCCCAATGAGCAGTTCTTC. Its translation is CASSDSGNPNEQFF.

J is TRBJ2-4 and V is TRBV19; 13 positions agree with TRBD2. With 5 bases clipped from V and 1 base from J, the junction kept 17 bases outside the gene matches. The V gene's germline CDR1 is LNHDA and CDR2 SQIVND (reference sequence). This CDR3 has 21 residues. CDR3 nucleotide sequence: TGTGCCAGTAGTTCCGGACCCTCACTAGCGGGAGGGCCTGGGGCCAAAAACATTCAGTACTTC. It specifies CASSSGPSLAGGPGAKNIQYF.

This clone showed up just a few times. J is TRBJ2-2 and V is TRBV19; perhaps TRBD1 as D (6 bases). Trimming took 6 bases from V and 4 from J, leaving 18 bases between them. In germline, CDR1 is LNHDA, CDR2 SQIVND (reference sequence). There are 16 residues in the CDR3. In DNA, the CDR3 is TGTGCCAGTAGACCGTCTGGGGGCGCAGGCACCGGGGAGCTGTTTTTT. Amino acids: CASRPSGGAGTGELFF.

This clone appeared a few times. The chain has TRBV30 and TRBJ2-5; 10 bases line up with TRBD2. This CDR3 is 14 amino acids long. Trimming removed 4 bases from V and 5 bases from J; junction bases left unmatched: 7. Germline assignment: CDR1 GTSNPN and CDR2 SVGIG (reference sequence). The chain's CDR3 is CAWTLLAGTETQYF. CDR3 sequence (DNA): TGTGCCTGGACTTTACTAGCGGGAACGGAGACCCAGTACTTC.

In this sample, this clone turned up once. The rearrangement links TRBV28 to TRBJ2-7; 10 bases line up with TRBD2. With V trimmed by 2 bases and J by 3 bases, 4 bases remained unmatched. The CDR3 covers 15 residues. CDR1 is MDHEN and CDR2 is SYDVKM in the germline V gene. The CDR3 DNA reads TGTGCCAGCAGTTTACCCGCTAGCGGGAGCTACGAGCAGTACTTC. Its protein product is CASSLPASGSYEQYF.

The V call is TRBV28, the J call TRBJ2-7; 9 bases align to TRBD2. CDR3 size: 15 residues. Germline-derived CDR1 and CDR2 are MDHEN and SYDVKM. The junction had 9 bases not matched to a gene; V was cut back by 6 bases and J by 3 bases. CDR3 bases: TGTGCCAGCAGCGGGGCGGGACTAGCTATCTACGAGCAGTACTTC. Translated, it gives CASSGAGLAIYEQYF.

This chain uses TRBV5-4 with TRBJ1-2, with a possible D match to TRBD1 (6 bases). Germline V gives CDR1 SGHNT, CDR2 YYREEE (reference sequence). V was trimmed by 4 bases and J by 6 bases, leaving 10 bases between them. The length of the CDR3 is 12 residues. CDR3 amino acids: CASSVDSHGYTF. CDR3 DNA: TGTGCCAGCAGCGTGGACAGCCATGGCTACACCTTC.

There are a few counts of this clone. The rearrangement joins TRBV19 to TRBJ1-2; 8 bases fit TRBD1. The CDR3 has 13 amino acids. Trimming at V came to 9 bases and at J to 4 bases, leaving 7 bases not matched to a gene. CDR1 and CDR2 from the germline V gene are LNHDA and SQIVND (reference sequence). CDR3 amino acids: CASNLDRGYGYTF. The CDR3 bases are TGTGCCAGCAACCTCGACAGGGGCTATGGCTACACCTTC. Full variable domain (remainder filled in from reference TRBV19 and TRBJ1-2): DGGITQSPKYLFRKEGQNVTLSCEQNLNHDAMYWYRQDPGQGLRLIYYSQIVNDFQKGDIAEGYSVSREKKESFPLTVTSAQKNPTAFYLCASNLDRGYGYTFGSGTRLTVV.

The chain links TRBV11-1 to TRBJ2-5; TRBD2 matches at 12 bases. Germline assignment: CDR1 SGHAT and CDR2 FQDESV (reference sequence). The CDR3 spans 14 residues. J gave up 4 bases and V 7 bases, and 4 bases lay outside the gene matches. The CDR3 sequence is CASKAGLAGETQYF. DNA for the CDR3: TGTGCCAGCAAGGCGGGACTAGCGGGAGAGACCCAGTACTTC. Together with reference TRBV11-1 and TRBJ2-5, the CDR3 gives the full variable domain: EAEVAQSPRYKITEKSQAVAFWCDPISGHATLYWYRQILGQGPELLVQFQDESVVDDSQLPKDRFSAERLKGVDSTLKIQPAELGDSAMYLCASKAGLAGETQYFGPGTRLLVL.

The rearrangement links TRBV11-2 to TRBJ1-1; a weak D match, TRBD1 (5 bases). The ends were cut back, 5 bases at V and 1 base at J, with 11 bases in the middle. Germline values: CDR1 SGHAT, CDR2 FQNNGV. The CDR3 has 14 residues. The CDR3 coding sequence is TGTGCCAGCAGCCTCACAGGATCGAACACTGAAGCTTTCTTT. Amino acids: CASSLTGSNTEAFF.

The rearrangement joins TRBV30 to TRBJ2-3; D is uncertain. The V gene lost 1 base and the J gene lost 0 bases, with 5 bases spanning the gap. The CDR3 runs to 13 residues. Germline V CDR1 and CDR2: GTSNPN, SVGIG (reference sequence). The CDR3 loop reads CAWSDGSTDTQYF. CDR3 DNA sequence: TGTGCCTGGAGTGACGGTAGCACAGATACGCAGTATTTT.

This sequence joins TRBV19 and TRBJ2-3, with 14 bases fitting TRBD2. V shed 6 bases, J shed 5 bases, and the junction held 7 bases outside the gene matches. In germline, CDR1 is LNHDA, CDR2 SQIVND (reference sequence). This CDR3 is built from 16 residues. This CDR3 reads CASSWAGTSGRDTQYF. DNA for the CDR3: TGTGCCAGTAGCTGGGCCGGGACTAGCGGGAGAGATACGCAGTATTTT.

This clone was seen only a few times. The chain has TRBV20-1 and TRBJ2-7; no firm D call. Germline CDR1 reads DFQATT; CDR2 reads SNEGSKA (reference sequence). With 2 bases removed from V and 5 bases from J, the gap between germline ends came to 7 bases. The CDR3 spans 11 residues. CDR3 loop: CSARNANEQYF. Here the CDR3 DNA reads TGCAGTGCTAGAAATGCGAACGAGCAGTACTTC.